This T cell receptor beta chain was identified in a study of CXCR3-negative and CXCR3-positive naive CD8 T cells. The study, taken as a whole, reports: In naive cells, CXCR3-negative and CXCR3-positive subsets had similar TRBV-TRBJ usage; memory cells differed. Comparison of naive cells showed more hydrophobic TRB CDR3s in CXCR3-positive than in CXCR3-negative naive cells.

Details on this clonotype: Its antigen is as yet unknown.

This CDR3 comprises 14 residues. CDR1 and CDR2 from the germline V gene are SEHNR and FQNEAQ (reference sequence). UMI labels and 5' RACE were used to prepare the TRB cDNA libraries. TCRdb reprocessed the 5' RACE reads; each CDR3 protein has one entry and no DNA is given. Its table lists approximately 100,000 distinct CDR3 sequences. The CD45RO-CCR7+CD27+CD95- phenotype denoted naive CD8+ T cells. The origin of this receptor is a human donor in good health. Some clones in this sample may be carry-over from other donors' samples. The sample consisted of naive CXCR3+ CD8+ T cells from blood. Specified subset: CD45RO-CCR7+CD27+CD95- naive CD8+ T cells expressing CXCR3 (TNR3+). The chain links TRBV7-9 to TRBJ2-5. CDR3 in amino acids: CASSLRYEEETQYF.